The 27 T cell receptor beta chains in this list originate from one sample, sequenced in a study of shared clonotypes between healthy human individuals. Method: immunoSEQ multiplex PCR; TCRdb's copy keeps in-frame clones and lacks some. The data hold approximately 110,000 clones, with 67% observed a single time. Sequenced sample: memory CD8+ T cells sorted from blood. The subset denotes: CD45RO+ cells pooled with CCR7-negative TemRA cells. The receptors originated from a woman in her 30s in good health.

V usage is TRBV27 and J usage is TRBJ2-7, with D perhaps assigned TRBD1 or TRBD2 (9 bases each). This CDR3 has 20 residues. V was pared by 5 bases and J by 2 bases, with 31 bases between. Germline-derived CDR1 and CDR2 are MNHEY and SMNVEV (reference sequence). The CDR3 coding sequence is TGTGCCAGCAGTGGACTCCGGGACAGGGACCCTAGCGGGGCAACCTACGAGCAGTACTTC. This codes for CASSGLRDRDPSGATYEQYF.

The chain is built from TRBV28 and TRBJ2-7, with TRBD2 identical over 14 bases. The CDR3 contains 17 residues. CDR1 MDHEN and CDR2 SYDVKM come from the germline V gene. The V and J ends lost 6 bases and 3 bases, in that order; junction bases with no gene match: 10. The CDR3 protein is CASSPRGLAGDIYEQYF. CDR3 DNA: TGTGCCAGCAGCCCTCGGGGACTAGCGGGAGACATCTACGAGCAGTACTTC.

The CDR3 region has the DNA TGCGCCAGCAGCCAAGACAGGCCAGGGGAGCAGTTCTTC. Translation gives CASSQDRPGEQFF. The chain joins TRBV4-1 to TRBJ2-1; a possible D gene is TRBD1 (5 bases). The CDR3 totals 13 residues. V was pared by 0 bases and J by 10 bases, with 10 bases between. Germline loops: CDR1 MGHRA, CDR2 YSYEKL.

The rearrangement uses TRBV11-2 and TRBJ2-1; 10 nucleotides agree with TRBD2. This CDR3 comprises 18 residues. The germline V gene has CDR1 SGHAT and CDR2 FQNNGV. V was clipped by 0 bases and J by 3 bases; unmatched bases: 8. CDR3 amino acids: CASSLDGWTSGLYNEQFF. The CDR3 region has the DNA TGTGCCAGCAGCTTAGATGGATGGACTAGCGGACTCTACAATGAGCAGTTCTTC.

The V and J genes are TRBV2 and TRBJ2-7, with a tentative D call TRBD1 (5 bases). The CDR3 spans 15 residues. The V end was cut by 4 bases, the J end by 0 bases, with 13 bases between. In germline, CDR1 is SNHLY, CDR2 FYNNEI. The CDR3 here is CASSGGGRDSYEQYF. CDR3 bases: TGTGCCAGCAGTGGGGGCGGCAGGGACTCCTACGAGCAGTACTTC.

This chain links TRBV5-1 with TRBJ1-1; weak D call: TRBD1 (6 bases). The V gene's germline CDR1 is SGHRS and CDR2 YFSETQ. The CDR3 contains 14 residues. Trimming removed 6 bases from V and 4 bases from J, with 16 bases in between. CDR3 amino acids: CASNQQGWGTEAFF. CDR3 in DNA: TGCGCCAGCAACCAACAGGGATGGGGCACTGAAGCTTTCTTT.

This clone appeared many times. This sequence joins TRBV5-8 and TRBJ2-1; D is uncertain. V lost 0 bases to trimming and J lost 9 bases, with 7 bases between them. The CDR3 runs to 12 residues. CDR1 and CDR2 from the germline V gene are SGHTS and YDEGEE. The CDR3 is CASSLDSSEQFF. Here the CDR3 DNA reads TGTGCCAGCAGCTTGGATAGCTCTGAGCAGTTCTTC.

This clone has just one count. The genes are TRBV19 and TRBJ2-1; a weak D match, TRBD2 (6 bases). CDR1 is LNHDA and CDR2 is SQIVND in the germline V gene (reference sequence). Trimming left V 4 bases short and J 2 bases short, with 18 bases between. The CDR3 contains 17 residues. The CDR3 bases are TGTGCCAGTAGTACGGCTGTACTAGCTGATACCTACAATGAGCAGTTCTTC. This encodes CASSTAVLADTYNEQFF.

The chain couples TRBV19 to TRBJ2-1; possibly TRBD1 for D (6 bases). The germline gives CDR1 LNHDA, CDR2 SQIVND (reference sequence). The CDR3 sequence is 16 residues long. V gave up 2 bases and J gave up 2 bases, with 13 bases separating them. The CDR3 nucleotides read TGTGCCAGTAGTATAAGGGGACACGAAACCTACAATGAGCAGTTCTTC. This sequence encodes CASSIRGHETYNEQFF.

J is TRBJ2-1 and V is TRBV5-4; TRBD2 matches 13 bases. The ends lost 0 bases at V and 8 bases at J; junction bases unmatched: 8. The CDR3 has 17 amino acids. Germline CDR1 reads SGHNT; CDR2 reads YYREEE (reference sequence). Written as DNA, the CDR3 is TGTGCCAGCAGCTTGGGACTAGCGGGAGGAATTCAACATGAGCAGTTCTTC. This gives the protein CASSLGLAGGIQHEQFF.

In this sample, this clone turned up a few times. The rearrangement links TRBV21-1 to TRBJ2-7; the table names TRBD1, a call not compared with the DNA. TRBV21-1 is described as a pseudogene. This CDR3 spans 16 amino acids. CDR3 coding DNA: TGTGCCAGCAGTGTAAACCGGGACAAGAGCTCCTACGAGCAGTACTTC. Amino acids: CASSVNRDKSSYEQYF.

Regarding this clone: Other nucleotide sequences from this sample produce the same CDR3. The rearrangement links TRBV9 to TRBJ2-7; maybe TRBD2 (5 bases). CDR1 and CDR2 (germline): SGDLS, YYNGEE. The V gene lost 0 bases and the J gene lost 6 bases, with 10 bases spanning the gap. The CDR3 loop spans 13 amino acids. CDR3 protein: CASSVGGLGEQYF. As DNA, the CDR3 is TGTGCCAGCAGCGTAGGCGGACTGGGCGAGCAGTACTTC. The whole variable domain, filled in from reference TRBV9 and TRBJ2-7, reads DSGVTQTPKHLITATGQRVTLRCSPRSGDLSVYWYQQSLDQGLQFLIQYYNGEERAKGNILERFSAQQFPDLHSELNLSSLELGDSALYFCASSVGGLGEQYFGPGTRLTVT.

The chain joins TRBV7-8 to TRBJ2-5; D uncertain. The J call may be faulty, since TRBJ2-7 better matches the DNA end. This CDR3 region has 14 residues. CDR1 SGHVS and CDR2 FQNEAQ come from the germline V gene. For the CDR3, the DNA is TGTGCCAGCAGCTCCCATGGATCCACCTACGAGCAGTACTTC. Protein sequence: CASSSHGSTYEQYF.

The genes are TRBV6-4 and TRBJ2-1; no reliable D call. V lost 2 bases, J lost 7 bases, and 9 bases lay in between. The CDR3 is 13 amino acids. The germline V gene has CDR1 MRHNA and CDR2 SNTAGT. The CDR3 DNA is TGTGCCAGCAGTGACCAAATGGAGAATGAGCAGTTCTTC. This gives the protein CASSDQMENEQFF.

This clone was seen just once. J is TRBJ2-7 and V is TRBV7-3; no clear D gene. The V end was cut by 2 bases, the J end by 2 bases, with 7 bases between. CDR3 length: 13 residues. Germline V CDR1 and CDR2: SGHTA, FQGTGA. CDR3 DNA sequence: TGTGCCAGCAGCTTAGGCATCGCCTACGAGCAGTACTTC. It yields the protein CASSLGIAYEQYF.

The rearrangement uses TRBV6-1 and TRBJ2-1; weak D call: TRBD2 (7 bases). The CDR3 sequence is 15 residues long. Trimming removed 2 bases from V and 6 bases from J, with 14 bases in between. CDR1 is MNHNS, CDR2 SASEGT, per germline. The CDR3 region is CASSERGGGTNEQFF. The CDR3, as DNA: TGTGCCAGCAGTGAAAGGGGAGGGGGGACCAATGAGCAGTTCTTC.

The CDR3 bases are TGTGCCAGCAGCGCCGGCCTCCTTTCCCGGGACTCGTCCCCCTCCTACGAGCAGTACTTC. Protein sequence: CASSAGLLSRDSSPSYEQYF. The chain employs TRBV7-6 and TRBJ2-7, with D perhaps matching TRBD2 (6 bases). The CDR3 contains 20 residues. CDR1 is SGHVS, CDR2 FNYEAQ, per germline. V was clipped by 5 bases and J by 0 bases, with 29 bases between them.

The chain combines TRBV11-2 with TRBJ2-7; 8 bases line up with TRBD2. Germline V gene sequence: CDR1 SGHAT, CDR2 FQNNGV. There are 15 residues in the CDR3. The J segment lost 3 bases and the V segment lost 5 bases, leaving 9 bases of the junction unmatched. In DNA form, the CDR3 reads TGTGCCAGCAGCAGAACTAGCGGAACCCTCTACGAGCAGTACTTC. It codes for CASSRTSGTLYEQYF.

This clone showed up many times. This chain links TRBV7-2 with TRBJ2-7, with 10 bases identical to TRBD2. The V segment lost 1 base and the J segment 0 bases; nucleotides outside the gene matches: 3. Germline-derived CDR1 and CDR2 are SGHTA and FQGNSA. This CDR3 spans 16 amino acids. In DNA form, the CDR3 reads TGTGCCAGCAGCTTAGGACTAGCGGGCGGCTCCTACGAGCAGTACTTC. Its protein product is CASSLGLAGGSYEQYF.

V is TRBV5-8 and J is TRBJ1-1, with D tentatively TRBD1 (5 bases). This CDR3 has 18 residues. Germline V CDR1 and CDR2: SGHTS, YDEGEE. V dropped 1 base and J dropped 0 bases, with 19 bases sitting between them. CDR3 region: CASSLLDGAWGLNTEAFF. The CDR3 nucleotides read TGTGCCAGCAGCTTGCTTGACGGAGCTTGGGGCTTGAACACTGAAGCTTTCTTT. The variable domain in full, with the rest retrieved from reference TRBV5-8 and TRBJ1-1, is EAGVTQSPTHLIKTRGQQATLRCSPISGHTSVYWYQQALGLGLQFLLWYDEGEERNRGNFPPRFSGRQFPNYSSELNVNALELEDSALYLCASSLLDGAWGLNTEAFFGQGTRLTVV.

This clone was picked up a small number of times. The V and J genes are TRBV29-1 and TRBJ2-1, with TRBD1 matching over 10 bases. The CDR3 runs 12 residues. The junction had 3 bases not matched to a gene; V was cut back by 6 bases and J by 7 bases. Per germline, CDR1 SQVTM and CDR2 ANQGSEA. CDR3 sequence (DNA): TGCAGCGTCGGGACAGGGGAAAATGAGCAGTTCTTC. This encodes CSVGTGENEQFF.

The V call is TRBV7-9, the J call TRBJ1-5; 9 nucleotides agree with TRBD1. This CDR3 has 14 amino acids. V lost 5 bases and J lost 7; bases outside the gene matches: 6. The germline V gene encodes CDR1 SEHNR and CDR2 FQNEAQ (reference sequence). The CDR3 bases are TGTGCCAGCAGCCCACAGGGGGCTGGACAGCCCCAGCATTTT. Protein: CASSPQGAGQPQHF.

A few counts support this clone. The chain employs TRBV6-1 and TRBJ2-7, with 8 bases fitting TRBD1. Trimming at V came to 0 bases and at J to 5 bases, leaving 6 bases not matched to a gene. The length of the CDR3 is 15 residues. The germline V gene has CDR1 MNHNS and CDR2 SASEGT. CDR3: CASSEAEGTGHEQYF. The CDR3 nucleotides read TGTGCCAGCAGTGAAGCGGAAGGGACAGGCCACGAGCAGTACTTC.

J is TRBJ1-2 and V is TRBV7-8; no reliable D call. V lost 6 bases and J 8 bases, leaving 16 bases between the germline ends. CDR1 is SGHVS, CDR2 FQNEAQ, per germline. This CDR3 has 13 residues. The CDR3 loop is CASSPSNARGYTF. The DNA of the CDR3 is TGTGCCAGCAGTCCGTCCAACGCGAGAGGCTACACCTTC. The variable domain in full, completed from reference TRBV7-8 and TRBJ1-2, reads GAGVSQSPRYKVAKRGQDVALRCDPISGHVSLFWYQQALGQGPEFLTYFQNEAQLDKSGLPSDRFFAERPEGSVSTLKIQRTQQEDSAVYLCASSPSNARGYTFGSGTRLTVV.

The gene calls are TRBV6-1 and TRBJ2-5; D call uncertain. The ends were cut back, 5 bases at V and 2 bases at J, with 12 bases in the middle. The germline gives CDR1 MNHNS, CDR2 SASEGT. The CDR3 runs 14 residues. CDR3 DNA sequence: TGTGCCAGCAGTAGCTGGTCGGAACAAGAGACCCAGTACTTC. Translated, it gives CASSSWSEQETQYF.

The chain joins TRBV5-8 to TRBJ2-1; D perhaps matches TRBD2 (5 bases). V gave up 4 bases and J gave up 10 bases, with 18 bases separating them. The CDR3 extends over 14 amino acids. Germline V gene sequence: CDR1 SGHTS, CDR2 YDEGEE. The CDR3 loop reads CASSPRTGSSEQFF. CDR3 bases: TGTGCCAGCAGCCCGCGGACTGGTTCGTCCGAGCAGTTCTTC.

This clone was observed a single time. V gene TRBV28 combines with J gene TRBJ1-5; no reliable D call. The V end was cut by 2 bases, the J end by 1 base, with 12 bases between. CDR3 length: 16 amino acids. Germline-derived CDR1 and CDR2 are MDHEN and SYDVKM. The CDR3 is CASSLILTGSNQPQHF. The CDR3 DNA reads as TGTGCCAGCAGTTTAATTTTGACGGGGAGCAATCAGCCCCAGCATTTT.